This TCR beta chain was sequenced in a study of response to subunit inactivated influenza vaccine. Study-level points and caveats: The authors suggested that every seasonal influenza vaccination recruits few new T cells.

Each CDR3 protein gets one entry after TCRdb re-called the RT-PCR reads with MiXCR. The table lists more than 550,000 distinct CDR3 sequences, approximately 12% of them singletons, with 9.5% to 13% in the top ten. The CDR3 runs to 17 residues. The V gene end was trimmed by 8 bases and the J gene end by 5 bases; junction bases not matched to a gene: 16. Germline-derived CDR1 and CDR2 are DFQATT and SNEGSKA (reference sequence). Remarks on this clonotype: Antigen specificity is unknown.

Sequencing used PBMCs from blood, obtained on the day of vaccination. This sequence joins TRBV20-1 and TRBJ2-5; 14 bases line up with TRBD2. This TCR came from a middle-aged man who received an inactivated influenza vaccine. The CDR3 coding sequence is TGCAGTTCCAACTGGCGGGGACTAGCGGGGGTGGGGGAGACCCAGTACTTC. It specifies CSSNWRGLAGVGETQYF.